These T cell receptor beta chains were read from a single sample in a study of T cells in Graves' hyperthyroidism and ophthalmopathy. TCRdb re-called the multiplex PCR reads through MiXCR, storing one row per CDR3 protein. This sample has about 710,000 distinct CDR3 sequences, with 15% to 20% found just once. Sequencing was performed on blood. The receptors were sampled from a man between 18 and 29 years old with Graves' hyperthyroidism. Each CDR3 is given with its conserved first and last residue. Each record gives: V gene, J gene, CDR3 length, D gene, clone size, CDR3 protein, CDR3 DNA. The D gene is left open where the match is weak. For some rows the clone size is stated as once, few or many, or as a class when expanded; others skip it.

v_call: TRBV9; j_call: TRBJ2-1; cdr3_length: 15; d_call: .; clone_size: many; cdr3_aa: CASSVGGSGLNEQFF; cdr3_nt: TGTGCCAGCAGCGTAGGCGGTAGCGGATTAAATGAGCAGTTCTTC
v_call: TRBV19; j_call: TRBJ1-5; cdr3_length: 16; d_call: .; clone_size: .; cdr3_aa: CASSARGPTMGQPQHF; cdr3_nt: TGTGCCAGTAGTGCCCGCGGGCCGACCATGGGTCAGCCCCAGCATTTT
v_call: TRBV7-6; j_call: TRBJ2-5; cdr3_length: 14; d_call: .; clone_size: many; cdr3_aa: CASSLNSRLETQYF; cdr3_nt: TGTGCCAGCAGCTTAAATTCTAGACTAGAGACCCAGTACTTC
v_call: TRBV6-1; j_call: TRBJ2-1; cdr3_length: 15; d_call: TRBD2; clone_size: many; cdr3_aa: CASSRSGSVGNEQFF; cdr3_nt: TGTGCCAGCAGTCGTAGCGGGAGCGTGGGGAATGAGCAGTTCTTC
v_call: TRBV12-5; j_call: TRBJ2-5; cdr3_length: 14; d_call: .; clone_size: few; cdr3_aa: CASGLDGGWETQYF; cdr3_nt: TGTGCTAGTGGTTTAGACGGAGGTTGGGAGACCCAGTACTTC
v_call: TRBV4-2; j_call: TRBJ2-1; cdr3_length: 15; d_call: .; clone_size: .; cdr3_aa: CASTPNWRQYNEQFF; cdr3_nt: TGTGCCAGCACCCCAAACTGGCGGCAATACAATGAGCAGTTCTTC
v_call: TRBV5-8; j_call: TRBJ2-2; cdr3_length: 10; d_call: .; clone_size: .; cdr3_aa: CASRGSWLFF; cdr3_nt: TGTGCCAGCAGGGGGTCCTGGCTGTTTTTT
v_call: TRBV5-5; j_call: TRBJ1-4; cdr3_length: 15; d_call: .; clone_size: .; cdr3_aa: CASSLWAGLGEKLFF; cdr3_nt: TGTGCCAGCAGCTTGTGGGCAGGGTTGGGAGAAAAACTGTTTTTT
v_call: TRBV7-6; j_call: TRBJ2-7; cdr3_length: 16; d_call: .; clone_size: many; cdr3_aa: CASSLVASAGSYEQYF; cdr3_nt: TGTGCCAGCAGCTTAGTGGCGTCGGCAGGCTCCTACGAGCAGTACTTC
v_call: TRBV2; j_call: TRBJ1-6; cdr3_length: 14; d_call: .; clone_size: many; cdr3_aa: CASSGREVSSPLHF; cdr3_nt: TGTGCCAGCAGTGGCAGGGAGGTTTCTTCACCCCTCCACTTT
v_call: TRBV6-1; j_call: TRBJ2-7; cdr3_length: 13; d_call: .; clone_size: many; cdr3_aa: CASSQGTPYEQYF; cdr3_nt: TGTGCCAGCAGTCAGGGGACCCCCTACGAGCAGTACTTC
v_call: TRBV5-4; j_call: TRBJ1-1; cdr3_length: 15; d_call: .; clone_size: few; cdr3_aa: CASSLEPKRNTEAFF; cdr3_nt: TGTGCCAGCAGCTTGGAACCGAAGAGGAACACTGAAGCTTTCTTT
v_call: TRBV20-1; j_call: TRBJ2-3; cdr3_length: 15; d_call: .; clone_size: many; cdr3_aa: CSARVGGTGTDTQYF; cdr3_nt: TGCAGTGCTAGAGTCGGCGGGACCGGCACAGATACGCAGTATTTT
v_call: TRBV27; j_call: TRBJ1-2; cdr3_length: 14; d_call: .; clone_size: many; cdr3_aa: CARRTAGTNYGYTF; cdr3_nt: TGTGCCAGAAGAACAGCGGGAACCAACTATGGCTACACCTTC
v_call: TRBV12-3/TRBV12-4; j_call: TRBJ1-5; cdr3_length: 12; d_call: .; clone_size: few; cdr3_aa: CASGGQDQPQHF; cdr3_nt: TGTGCCAGCGGGGGGCAGGATCAGCCCCAGCATTTT
v_call: TRBV20-1; j_call: TRBJ2-1; cdr3_length: 15; d_call: .; clone_size: few; cdr3_aa: CSAVTSRGPYNEQFF; cdr3_nt: TGCAGTGCTGTCACATCAAGGGGACCCTACAATGAGCAGTTCTTC
v_call: TRBV11-2; j_call: TRBJ2-1; cdr3_length: 17; d_call: TRBD2; clone_size: few; cdr3_aa: CASTLGAGLAEYNEQFF; cdr3_nt: TGTGCCAGCACCCTCGGGGCGGGACTAGCGGAGTACAATGAGCAGTTCTTC
v_call: TRBV28; j_call: TRBJ2-6; cdr3_length: 12; d_call: .; clone_size: .; cdr3_aa: CASGGGANVLTF; cdr3_nt: TGTGCCAGCGGTGGTGGGGCCAACGTCCTGACTTTC
v_call: TRBV2; j_call: TRBJ2-3; cdr3_length: 13; d_call: .; clone_size: many; cdr3_aa: CASSAASPDTQYF; cdr3_nt: TGTGCCAGCAGTGCTGCCAGTCCAGATACGCAGTATTTT
v_call: TRBV6-1; j_call: TRBJ2-7; cdr3_length: 14; d_call: .; clone_size: many; cdr3_aa: CASSGREVAYEQYF; cdr3_nt: TGTGCCAGCAGTGGCAGGGAAGTCGCCTACGAGCAGTACTTC
v_call: TRBV12-5; j_call: TRBJ2-3; cdr3_length: 13; d_call: .; clone_size: few; cdr3_aa: CASGATGTDTQYF; cdr3_nt: TGTGCTAGTGGCGCGACAGGCACAGATACGCAGTATTTT
v_call: TRBV20-1; j_call: TRBJ2-5; cdr3_length: 15; d_call: TRBD2; clone_size: few; cdr3_aa: CSATIGTSGQETQYF; cdr3_nt: TGCAGTGCTACCATCGGGACTAGCGGACAAGAGACCCAGTACTTC
v_call: TRBV7-2; j_call: TRBJ2-1; cdr3_length: 15; d_call: .; clone_size: many; cdr3_aa: CASSLEAPSYNEQFF; cdr3_nt: TGTGCCAGCAGCTTAGAAGCGCCCTCCTACAATGAGCAGTTCTTC
v_call: TRBV7-9; j_call: TRBJ2-3; cdr3_length: 16; d_call: TRBD2; clone_size: many; cdr3_aa: CASSIGASGRSGTQYF; cdr3_nt: TGTGCCAGCAGCATCGGGGCTAGCGGGAGGAGCGGTACGCAGTATTTT
v_call: TRBV20-1; j_call: TRBJ2-1; cdr3_length: 18; d_call: TRBD2; clone_size: once; cdr3_aa: CSARDFLAGFSSYNEQFF; cdr3_nt: TGCAGTGCTAGAGATTTCCTAGCGGGTTTCAGCTCCTACAATGAGCAGTTCTTC
v_call: TRBV12-3/TRBV12-4; j_call: TRBJ1-5; cdr3_length: 18; d_call: .; clone_size: .; cdr3_aa: CASRTDKESHDSNQPQHF; cdr3_nt: TGTGCCAGCAGAACCGATAAAGAGAGCCATGATAGCAATCAGCCCCAGCATTTT
v_call: TRBV12-3/TRBV12-4; j_call: TRBJ1-2; cdr3_length: 13; d_call: .; clone_size: many; cdr3_aa: CASTPGAGYGYTF; cdr3_nt: TGTGCCAGCACCCCAGGGGCTGGCTATGGCTACACCTTC
v_call: TRBV2; j_call: TRBJ2-1; cdr3_length: 12; d_call: .; clone_size: many; cdr3_aa: CASSEWRSEQFF; cdr3_nt: TGTGCCAGCAGTGAATGGAGAAGTGAGCAGTTCTTC
v_call: TRBV6-2/TRBV6-3; j_call: TRBJ2-3; cdr3_length: 12; d_call: .; clone_size: many; cdr3_aa: CASWQGTDTQYF; cdr3_nt: TGTGCCAGCTGGCAGGGAACAGATACGCAGTATTTT
v_call: TRBV20-1; j_call: TRBJ2-3; cdr3_length: 15; d_call: .; clone_size: .; cdr3_aa: CSARDKDTHTDTQYF; cdr3_nt: TGCAGTGCTAGAGATAAGGACACCCACACAGATACGCAGTATTTT
v_call: TRBV2; j_call: TRBJ2-5; cdr3_length: 15; d_call: TRBD2; clone_size: many; cdr3_aa: CASSKTSGADRTQYF; cdr3_nt: TGTGCCAGCAGTAAGACTAGCGGGGCTGATAGGACCCAGTACTTC
v_call: TRBV29-1; j_call: TRBJ1-5; cdr3_length: 13; d_call: .; clone_size: .; cdr3_aa: CSVKTELNQPQHF; cdr3_nt: TGCAGCGTCAAGACAGAGTTAAATCAGCCCCAGCATTTT
v_call: TRBV24-1; j_call: TRBJ1-1; cdr3_length: 12; d_call: .; clone_size: many; cdr3_aa: CATSMGDTEAFF; cdr3_nt: TGTGCCACCAGTATGGGGGACACTGAAGCTTTCTTT
v_call: TRBV13; j_call: TRBJ2-7; cdr3_length: 15; d_call: .; clone_size: few; cdr3_aa: CASSSQPAEDYEQYF; cdr3_nt: TGTGCCAGCAGCTCGCAACCCGCCGAAGACTACGAGCAGTACTTC
v_call: TRBV28; j_call: TRBJ1-2; cdr3_length: 15; d_call: .; clone_size: .; cdr3_aa: CASTSIVSGWGGYTF; cdr3_nt: TGTGCCAGCACTAGTATCGTTTCCGGGTGGGGTGGCTACACCTTC
v_call: TRBV13; j_call: TRBJ1-5; cdr3_length: 14; d_call: .; clone_size: .; cdr3_aa: CASSLKNSNQPQHF; cdr3_nt: TGTGCCAGCAGCTTAAAGAATAGCAATCAGCCCCAGCATTTT
v_call: TRBV18; j_call: TRBJ2-5; cdr3_length: 18; d_call: TRBD2; clone_size: .; cdr3_aa: CASSLSDGLAGLQETQYF; cdr3_nt: TGTGCCAGCTCACTTAGCGACGGACTAGCGGGACTACAAGAGACCCAGTACTTC
v_call: TRBV20-1; j_call: TRBJ2-2; cdr3_length: 13; d_call: .; clone_size: .; cdr3_aa: CSARPANTGELFF; cdr3_nt: TGCAGTGCTAGACCAGCGAACACCGGGGAGCTGTTTTTT
v_call: TRBV15; j_call: TRBJ1-1; cdr3_length: 14; d_call: .; clone_size: many; cdr3_aa: CATSRFGGRTEAFF; cdr3_nt: TGTGCCACCAGCAGGTTTGGGGGGCGGACTGAAGCTTTCTTT
v_call: TRBV30; j_call: TRBJ2-2; cdr3_length: 14; d_call: TRBD2; clone_size: many; cdr3_aa: CAWTRLAGTGELFF; cdr3_nt: TGTGCCTGGACAAGACTAGCGGGGACCGGGGAGCTGTTTTTT
v_call: TRBV28; j_call: TRBJ2-7; cdr3_length: 14; d_call: TRBD1; clone_size: .; cdr3_aa: CASSLQDRGGEQYF; cdr3_nt: TGTGCCAGCAGTCTACAGGACAGGGGTGGCGAGCAGTACTTC
v_call: TRBV28; j_call: TRBJ2-1; cdr3_length: 13; d_call: .; clone_size: .; cdr3_aa: CASSEGRSREQFF; cdr3_nt: TGTGCCAGCAGTGAGGGGAGGAGCAGGGAGCAGTTCTTC
v_call: TRBV6-1; j_call: TRBJ1-3; cdr3_length: 14; d_call: .; clone_size: few; cdr3_aa: CASTEGGTRNTIYF; cdr3_nt: TGTGCCAGCACGGAGGGGGGGACAAGAAACACCATATATTTT
v_call: TRBV2; j_call: TRBJ2-1; cdr3_length: 14; d_call: TRBD1; clone_size: .; cdr3_aa: CATKDRESYNEQFF; cdr3_nt: TGTGCCACCAAGGACAGGGAGTCATACAATGAGCAGTTCTTC
v_call: TRBV20-1; j_call: TRBJ2-1; cdr3_length: 18; d_call: TRBD2; clone_size: many; cdr3_aa: CSAIPGLAGPNSYNEQFF; cdr3_nt: TGCAGTGCCATACCGGGACTAGCGGGCCCAAACTCCTACAATGAGCAGTTCTTC
v_call: TRBV9; j_call: TRBJ2-1; cdr3_length: 15; d_call: .; clone_size: .; cdr3_aa: CASSVEPRADNEQFF; cdr3_nt: TGTGCCAGCAGCGTAGAACCCCGCGCAGACAATGAGCAGTTCTTC
v_call: TRBV12-3/TRBV12-4; j_call: TRBJ1-3; cdr3_length: 16; d_call: .; clone_size: few; cdr3_aa: CASRGLWVEVGNTIYF; cdr3_nt: TGTGCCAGCAGGGGACTTTGGGTAGAGGTTGGAAACACCATATATTTT
v_call: TRBV27; j_call: TRBJ1-5; cdr3_length: 13; d_call: .; clone_size: .; cdr3_aa: CASSHASNQPQHF; cdr3_nt: TGTGCCAGCAGTCACGCCAGCAATCAGCCCCAGCATTTT
v_call: TRBV7-9; j_call: TRBJ2-5; cdr3_length: 14; d_call: .; clone_size: few; cdr3_aa: CASSEAGLQETQYF; cdr3_nt: TGTGCCAGCAGCGAGGCGGGCCTCCAAGAGACCCAGTACTTC
v_call: TRBV20-1; j_call: TRBJ2-7; cdr3_length: 14; d_call: .; clone_size: .; cdr3_aa: CSARVADSLPESYF; cdr3_nt: TGCAGTGCTAGAGTGGCTGACAGCCTCCCGGAGAGCTACTTC
v_call: TRBV18; j_call: TRBJ1-1; cdr3_length: 14; d_call: TRBD1; clone_size: many; cdr3_aa: CASSSGQGATEAFF; cdr3_nt: TGTGCCAGCTCATCAGGACAGGGGGCGACTGAAGCTTTCTTT
v_call: TRBV20-1; j_call: TRBJ1-6; cdr3_length: 12; d_call: .; clone_size: few; cdr3_aa: CSAGEGELGVHF; cdr3_nt: TGCAGTGCTGGGGAGGGTGAGCTCGGCGTCCACTTT
v_call: TRBV20-1; j_call: TRBJ2-1; cdr3_length: 14; d_call: .; clone_size: many; cdr3_aa: CSARSGSSYNEQFF; cdr3_nt: TGCAGTGCTAGGTCAGGGAGCTCCTACAATGAGCAGTTCTTC
v_call: TRBV28; j_call: TRBJ2-7; cdr3_length: 15; d_call: TRBD1; clone_size: many; cdr3_aa: CASSAGQGGGYEQYF; cdr3_nt: TGTGCCAGCAGTGCCGGACAGGGAGGCGGGTACGAGCAGTACTTC
v_call: TRBV10-1; j_call: TRBJ1-2; cdr3_length: 13; d_call: .; clone_size: .; cdr3_aa: CASSELQGGGYTF; cdr3_nt: TGCGCCAGCAGTGAGCTTCAGGGCGGTGGCTACACCTTC
v_call: TRBV7-9; j_call: TRBJ2-7; cdr3_length: 15; d_call: .; clone_size: many; cdr3_aa: CASSLVGHKAAEQYF; cdr3_nt: TGTGCCAGCAGCTTAGTAGGACACAAAGCCGCCGAGCAGTACTTC
v_call: TRBV6-2/TRBV6-3; j_call: TRBJ2-7; cdr3_length: 17; d_call: TRBD1; clone_size: many; cdr3_aa: CASSPVPGQGMSYEQYF; cdr3_nt: TGTGCCAGCAGTCCTGTCCCGGGACAGGGGATGTCCTACGAGCAGTACTTC